The rows below give T cell receptor beta chains drawn from one sample of a study of T cell changes during pregnancy in multiple sclerosis. Data came from immunoSEQ multiplex PCR; TCRdb stores just in-frame clones and leaves some out. The table lists 80,000 or so clones, roughly 94% of them singletons. This specimen was peripheral blood, taken before pregnancy. Source of these receptors: a female donor with multiple sclerosis, enrolled in a pregnancy study. Both conserved end residues are part of each CDR3. The D gene is left open where the match is weak. Size tells how often a clone was seen (once, few, many) or the class of an expanded clone, and some rows leave it out.

clone_size j_call v_call d_call cdr3_length cdr3_nt cdr3_aa
NA TRBJ1-2 TRBV4-2 TRBD1 13 TGTGCCAGCAGCCAGGGCTCAGGGGGTGGCTACACCTTC CASSQGSGGGYTF
NA TRBJ1-5 TRBV4-2 NA 15 TGTGCCAGCAGCCAAGTCGCAGATAGCAATCAGCCCCAGCATTTT CASSQVADSNQPQHF
once TRBJ1-1 TRBV6-6 TRBD1 16 TGTGCCAGCAGTCCCCCACAGGGGACCGATGGGGGGAAAGCTTTCTTT CASSPPQGTDGGKAFF
NA TRBJ1-4 TRBV7-9 NA 16 TGTGCCAGCAGCTTAAGTTTCGGGGTGGCGGAGGAAAAACTGTTTTTT CASSLSFGVAEEKLFF
NA TRBJ1-5 TRBV19 TRBD1 15 TGTGCCAGTAGGCCAGGACAGGGAGGGTGGCAGCCCCAGCATTTT CASRPGQGGWQPQHF
NA TRBJ1-2 TRBV28 NA 16 TGTGCCAGCAGGCCTATAGGTGGGCAGGGGTTTTATGGCTACACCTTC CASRPIGGQGFYGYTF
NA TRBJ1-2 TRBV28 NA 13 TGTGCCAGCAGTTTATTCAGGCGGGGTGGCTACACCTTC CASSLFRRGGYTF
NA TRBJ1-1 TRBV23-1 NA 14 TGCGCCAGCAGTCAATCTGCGGGGAACACTGAAGCTTTCTTT CASSQSAGNTEAFF
once TRBJ1-2 TRBV14 NA 12 TGTGCCAGCAGCGACCGGGGCTATGGCTACACCTTC CASSDRGYGYTF
NA TRBJ2-7 TRBV29-1 TRBD1 12 TGCAGCGTTGGTTTACAGGGGTACGAGCAGTACTTC CSVGLQGYEQYF
NA TRBJ2-1 TRBV9 NA 16 TGTGCCAGCAGCGTTGCGGGCGGTTCACTTTACAATGAGCAGTTCTTC CASSVAGGSLYNEQFF
NA TRBJ1-2 TRBV28 NA 15 TGTGCCAGCAGTTTATTAGGAGGGACTGGCTATGGCTACACCTTC CASSLLGGTGYGYTF
NA TRBJ2-2 TRBV5-1 NA 15 TGCGCCAGCAGCTTGGCCCAGGTGCCTCCCGGGGAGCTGTTTTTT CASSLAQVPPGELFF
NA TRBJ2-1 TRBV6-4 TRBD2 18 TGTGCCAGCAGTTCCGGCTGCCCCACTAGCGGGAGTTGGGATGAGCAGTTCTTC CASSSGCPTSGSWDEQFF
NA TRBJ2-7 TRBV30 TRBD1 14 TGTGCCTGGAGCATAACAGGGGGCGCTCGGGAGCAGTACTTC CAWSITGGAREQYF